This TCR beta chain derives from a study of cytomegalovirus exposure and HLA in healthy donors. General study findings and limits: Rare TCR sequences dominated, though some public TCRs recurred in many donors. TCR clusters originating in the first cohort tended to co-occur in the roughly 120 validation repertoires, according to a later analysis. Altogether, 164 TCR beta chains were recorded as cytomegalovirus-associated.

In germline, CDR1 is SGHTA, CDR2 FQGTGA. This CDR3 has 17 residues. J was trimmed by 9 bases and V by 1 base; bases with no gene match: 8. Regarding this clone: As yet, its antigen is unknown.

TCRdb keeps only in-frame clones here, not all; method: immunoSEQ multiplex PCR. The repertoire has 100,000 to 150,000 clones, 90% to 97% of them found once; the top ten carry about 1.7%. The rearrangement links TRBV7-3 to TRBJ2-1; 14 positions match TRBD2. Sequencing was done on a sample of PBMCs. The receptor was isolated from a man younger than 30 in good health and CMV-seronegative. The CDR3 reads CASSLRGTSGSRGEQFF. The CDR3 DNA reads as TGTGCCAGCAGCTTAAGGGGGACTAGCGGGAGCCGCGGTGAGCAGTTCTTC. Together with reference TRBV7-3 and TRBJ2-1, the CDR3 gives the full variable domain: GAGVSQTPSNKVTEKGKYVELRCDPISGHTALYWYRQSLGQGPEFLIYFQGTGAADDSGLPNDRFFAVRPEGSVSTLKIQRTERGDSAVYLCASSLRGTSGSRGEQFFGPGTRLTVL.